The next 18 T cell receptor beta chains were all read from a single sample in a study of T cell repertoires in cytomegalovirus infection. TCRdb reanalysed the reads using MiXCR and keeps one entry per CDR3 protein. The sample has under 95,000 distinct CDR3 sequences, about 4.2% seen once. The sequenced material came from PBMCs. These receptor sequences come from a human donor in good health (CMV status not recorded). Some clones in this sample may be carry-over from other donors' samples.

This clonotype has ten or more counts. The CDR3 sequence is CATWRGYNEQFF. Here the CDR3 DNA reads TGTGCCACATGGAGGGGTTACAATGAGCAGTTCTTC. The V and J genes are TRBV28 and TRBJ2-1; possible D gene TRBD2, 6 bases. This CDR3 has 12 residues. V lost 10 bases and J lost 4, with 11 bases in between. Germline lookup yields CDR1 MDHEN and CDR2 SYDVKM.

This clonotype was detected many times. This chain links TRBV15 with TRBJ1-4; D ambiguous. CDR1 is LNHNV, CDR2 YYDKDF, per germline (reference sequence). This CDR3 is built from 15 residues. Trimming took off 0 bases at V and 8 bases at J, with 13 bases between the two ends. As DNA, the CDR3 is TGTGCCACCAGCAGAGATCGAATTGGGGTGGAAAAACTGTTTTTT. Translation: CATSRDRIGVEKLFF.

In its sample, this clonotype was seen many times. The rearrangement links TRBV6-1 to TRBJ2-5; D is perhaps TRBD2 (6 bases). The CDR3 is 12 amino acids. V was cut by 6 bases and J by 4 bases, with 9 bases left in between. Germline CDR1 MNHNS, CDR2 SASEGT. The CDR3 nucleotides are TGTGCCAGCAGATCGGAGGGAGAGACCCAGTACTTC. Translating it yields CASRSEGETQYF.

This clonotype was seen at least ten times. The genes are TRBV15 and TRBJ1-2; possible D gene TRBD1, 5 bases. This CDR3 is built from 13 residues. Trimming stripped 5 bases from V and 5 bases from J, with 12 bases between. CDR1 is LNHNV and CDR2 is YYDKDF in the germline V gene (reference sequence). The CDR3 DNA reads TGTGCCACCAGCCAAGGCCAGGGTTATGGCTACACCTTC. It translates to CATSQGQGYGYTF.

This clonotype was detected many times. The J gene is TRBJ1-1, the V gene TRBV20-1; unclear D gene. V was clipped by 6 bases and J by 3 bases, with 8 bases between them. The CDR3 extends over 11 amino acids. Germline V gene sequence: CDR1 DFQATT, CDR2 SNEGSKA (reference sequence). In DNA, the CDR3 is TGCAGTGCCCTAAGGGACACTGAAGCTTTCTTT. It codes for CSALRDTEAFF.

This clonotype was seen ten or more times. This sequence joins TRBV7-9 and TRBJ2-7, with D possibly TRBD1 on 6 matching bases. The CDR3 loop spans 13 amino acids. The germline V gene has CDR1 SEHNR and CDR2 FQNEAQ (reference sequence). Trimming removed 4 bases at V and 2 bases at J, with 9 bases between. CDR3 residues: CASSWDTPYEQYF. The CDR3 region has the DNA TGTGCCAGCAGCTGGGACACACCCTACGAGCAGTACTTC.

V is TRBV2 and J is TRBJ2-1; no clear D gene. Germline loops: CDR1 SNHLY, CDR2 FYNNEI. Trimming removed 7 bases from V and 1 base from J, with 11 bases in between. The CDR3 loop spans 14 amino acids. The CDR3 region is CASTFARSYNEQFF. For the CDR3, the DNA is TGTGCCAGCACTTTTGCTAGGTCCTACAATGAGCAGTTCTTC.

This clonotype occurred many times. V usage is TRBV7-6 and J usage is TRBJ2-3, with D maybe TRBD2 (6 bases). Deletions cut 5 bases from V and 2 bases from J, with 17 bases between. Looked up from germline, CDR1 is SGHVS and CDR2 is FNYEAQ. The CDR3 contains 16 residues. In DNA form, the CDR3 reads TGTGCCAGCAGCGTCCTGGGGGGAGCCGCCACAGATACGCAGTATTTT. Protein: CASSVLGGAATDTQYF.

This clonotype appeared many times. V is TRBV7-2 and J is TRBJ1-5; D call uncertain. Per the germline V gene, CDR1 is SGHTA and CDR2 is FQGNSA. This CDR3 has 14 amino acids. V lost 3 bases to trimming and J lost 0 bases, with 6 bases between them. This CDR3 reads CASSLDDSNQPQHF. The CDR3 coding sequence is TGTGCCAGCAGCTTGGACGATAGCAATCAGCCCCAGCATTTT.

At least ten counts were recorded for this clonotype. The CDR3 sequence is CASSPSPYLDYEQYF. The DNA of the CDR3 is TGTGCCAGCAGCCCTTCTCCCTACTTAGACTACGAGCAGTACTTC. The chain carries TRBV3-1 and TRBJ2-7; no reliable D call. CDR3 length: 15 residues. Germline V CDR1 and CDR2: LGHDT, YNNKEL (reference sequence). Trimming left V 4 bases short and J 3 bases short, with 16 bases between.

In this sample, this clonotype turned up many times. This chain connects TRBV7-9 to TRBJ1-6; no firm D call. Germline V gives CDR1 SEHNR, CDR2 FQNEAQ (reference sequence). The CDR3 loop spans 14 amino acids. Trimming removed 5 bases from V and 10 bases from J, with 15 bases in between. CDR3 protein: CASSRYWEGSPLHF. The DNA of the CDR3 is TGTGCCAGCAGCCGCTATTGGGAGGGATCACCCCTCCACTTT.

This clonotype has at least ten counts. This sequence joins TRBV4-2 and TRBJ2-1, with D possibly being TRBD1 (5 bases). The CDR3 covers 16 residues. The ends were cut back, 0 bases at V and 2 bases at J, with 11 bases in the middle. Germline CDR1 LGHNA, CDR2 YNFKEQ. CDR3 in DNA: TGTGCCAGCAGCCAAGATGAGACAGACCCCTACAATGAGCAGTTCTTC. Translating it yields CASSQDETDPYNEQFF.

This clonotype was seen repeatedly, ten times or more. CDR3 in DNA: TGTGCCACCAGCAGGCGCGGGGCCGCAGATACGCAGTATTTT. Translating it yields CATSRRGAADTQYF. The chain couples TRBV15 to TRBJ2-3; D may be TRBD2 (6 bases). The CDR3 has 14 residues. V was shortened by 3 bases and J by 4 bases, with 11 bases between the two germline ends. In germline, CDR1 is LNHNV, CDR2 YYDKDF (reference sequence).

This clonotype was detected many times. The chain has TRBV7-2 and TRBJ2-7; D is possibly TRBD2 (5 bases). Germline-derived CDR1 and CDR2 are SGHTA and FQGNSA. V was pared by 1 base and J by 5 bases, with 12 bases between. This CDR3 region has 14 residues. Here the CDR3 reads CASSLGLPTNEQYF. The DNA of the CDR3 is TGTGCCAGCAGCTTAGGACTACCTACTAACGAGCAGTACTTC.

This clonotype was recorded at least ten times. CDR3 sequence (DNA): TGTGCCAGCAGGCGCCGGGGGGGATCTAAAGACGAGCAGTACTTC. Translating gives CASRRRGGSKDEQYF. The chain couples TRBV28 to TRBJ2-7; 8 bases line up with TRBD2. V lost 6 bases, J lost 5 bases, and 12 bases stayed unmatched. Germline V CDR1 and CDR2: MDHEN, SYDVKM. CDR3 length: 15 residues.

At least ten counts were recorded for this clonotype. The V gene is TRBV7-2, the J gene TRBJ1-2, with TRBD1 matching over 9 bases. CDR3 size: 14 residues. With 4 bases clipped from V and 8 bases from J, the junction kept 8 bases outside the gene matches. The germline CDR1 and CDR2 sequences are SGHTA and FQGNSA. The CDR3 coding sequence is TGTGCCAGCAGCTCAGGACAGGGGCCGAGGGGCTACACCTTC. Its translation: CASSSGQGPRGYTF.

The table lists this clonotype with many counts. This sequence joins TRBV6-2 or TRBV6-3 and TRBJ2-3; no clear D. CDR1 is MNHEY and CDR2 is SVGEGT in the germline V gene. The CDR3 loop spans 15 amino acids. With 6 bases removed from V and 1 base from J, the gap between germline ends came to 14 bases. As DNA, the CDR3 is TGTGCCAGCAGACCCTGGACCCTGGGCACAGATACGCAGTATTTT. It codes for CASRPWTLGTDTQYF.

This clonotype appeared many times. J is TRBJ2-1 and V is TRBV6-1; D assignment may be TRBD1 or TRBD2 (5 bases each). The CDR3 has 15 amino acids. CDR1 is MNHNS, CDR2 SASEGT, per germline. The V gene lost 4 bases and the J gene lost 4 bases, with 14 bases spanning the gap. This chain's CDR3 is CASSATGTVYNEQFF. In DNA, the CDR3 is TGTGCCAGCAGTGCCACCGGGACGGTTTACAATGAGCAGTTCTTC.